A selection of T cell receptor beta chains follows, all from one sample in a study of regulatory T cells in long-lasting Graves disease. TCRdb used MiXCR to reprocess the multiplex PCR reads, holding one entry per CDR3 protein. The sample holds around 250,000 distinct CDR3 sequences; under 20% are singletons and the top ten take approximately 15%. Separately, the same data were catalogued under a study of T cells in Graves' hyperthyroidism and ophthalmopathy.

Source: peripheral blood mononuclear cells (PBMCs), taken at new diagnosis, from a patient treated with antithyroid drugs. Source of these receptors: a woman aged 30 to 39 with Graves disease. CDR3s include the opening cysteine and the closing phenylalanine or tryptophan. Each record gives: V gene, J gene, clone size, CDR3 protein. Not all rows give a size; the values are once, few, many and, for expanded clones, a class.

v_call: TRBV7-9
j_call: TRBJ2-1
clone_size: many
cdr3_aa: CASSLVGGADNEQFF

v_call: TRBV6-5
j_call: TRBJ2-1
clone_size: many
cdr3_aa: CASSYLLAGAYNEQFF

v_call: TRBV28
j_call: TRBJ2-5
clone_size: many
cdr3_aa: CASSSDREEETQYF

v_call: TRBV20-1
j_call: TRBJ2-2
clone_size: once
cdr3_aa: CSATSGDTGELFF

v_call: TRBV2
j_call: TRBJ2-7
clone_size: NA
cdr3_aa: CARTSGIGEQYF

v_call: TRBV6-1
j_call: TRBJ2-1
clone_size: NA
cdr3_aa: CASSTTGGNYNEQFF

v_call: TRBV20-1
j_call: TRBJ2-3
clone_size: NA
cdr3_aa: CSARRQVDTDTQYF

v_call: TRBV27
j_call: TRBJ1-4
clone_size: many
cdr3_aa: CASSFEGNGKLFF

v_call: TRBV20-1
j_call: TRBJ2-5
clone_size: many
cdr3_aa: CSASQAGQTQYF

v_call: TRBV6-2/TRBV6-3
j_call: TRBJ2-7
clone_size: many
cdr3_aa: CASSLESYEQYF

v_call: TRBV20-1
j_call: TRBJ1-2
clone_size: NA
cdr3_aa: CSAPLNQERGYTF

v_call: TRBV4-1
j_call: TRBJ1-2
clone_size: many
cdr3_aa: CASSQDITGVYGYTF

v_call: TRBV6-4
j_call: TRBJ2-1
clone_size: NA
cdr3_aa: CASSVAPVGSYNEQFF

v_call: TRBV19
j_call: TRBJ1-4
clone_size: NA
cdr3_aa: CASSPARGTGDEKLFF

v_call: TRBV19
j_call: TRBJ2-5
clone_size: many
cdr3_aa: CATRTGPLGETQYF

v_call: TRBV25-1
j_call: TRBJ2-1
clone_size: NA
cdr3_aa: CASKSGGNEQFF

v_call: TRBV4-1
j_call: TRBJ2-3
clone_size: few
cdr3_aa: CASSQVAGTSGATDTQYF

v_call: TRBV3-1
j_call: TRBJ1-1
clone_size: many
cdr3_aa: CASSQVIHRPGDTEAFF

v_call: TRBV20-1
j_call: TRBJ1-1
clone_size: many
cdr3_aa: CSAEGQENTEAFF

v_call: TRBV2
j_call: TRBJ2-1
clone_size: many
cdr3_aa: CASSVGQASFHNEQFF

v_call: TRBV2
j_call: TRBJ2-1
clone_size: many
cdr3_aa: CARGQGDYNEQFF

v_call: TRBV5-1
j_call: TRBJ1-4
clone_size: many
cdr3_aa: CASSLTNPNEKLFF

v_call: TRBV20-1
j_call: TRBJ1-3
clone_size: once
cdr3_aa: CSATGTGGPGNTIYF

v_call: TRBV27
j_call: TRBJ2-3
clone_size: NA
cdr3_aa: CASSEAVPTGLVLSDTQYF

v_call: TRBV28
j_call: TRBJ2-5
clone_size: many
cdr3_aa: CASSLPTEQETQYF

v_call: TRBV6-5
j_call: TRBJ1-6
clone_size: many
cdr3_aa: CASSYSSDSPLHF

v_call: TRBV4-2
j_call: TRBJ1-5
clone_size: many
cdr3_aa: CASSQESGGSQPQHF

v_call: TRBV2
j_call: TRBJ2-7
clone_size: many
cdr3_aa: CASSGHSGWGEQYF

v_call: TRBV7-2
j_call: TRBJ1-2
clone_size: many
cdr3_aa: CASSLTGGAGYGYTF

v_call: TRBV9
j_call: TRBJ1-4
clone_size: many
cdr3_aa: CASSVDSGGEKLFF

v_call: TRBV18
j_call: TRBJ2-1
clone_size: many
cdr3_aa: CASSSSTSGSYNEQFF

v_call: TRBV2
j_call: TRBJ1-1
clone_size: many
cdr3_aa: CATTREGGTEAFF

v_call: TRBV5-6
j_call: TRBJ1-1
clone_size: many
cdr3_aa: CASSLWEEVMNTEAFF

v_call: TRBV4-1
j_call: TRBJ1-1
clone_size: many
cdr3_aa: CASSRSLTSTEAFF

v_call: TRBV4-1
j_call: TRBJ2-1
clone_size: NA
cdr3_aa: CASSQVGVGGGSYNEQFF

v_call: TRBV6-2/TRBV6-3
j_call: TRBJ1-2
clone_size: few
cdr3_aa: CASSYGMGYTF